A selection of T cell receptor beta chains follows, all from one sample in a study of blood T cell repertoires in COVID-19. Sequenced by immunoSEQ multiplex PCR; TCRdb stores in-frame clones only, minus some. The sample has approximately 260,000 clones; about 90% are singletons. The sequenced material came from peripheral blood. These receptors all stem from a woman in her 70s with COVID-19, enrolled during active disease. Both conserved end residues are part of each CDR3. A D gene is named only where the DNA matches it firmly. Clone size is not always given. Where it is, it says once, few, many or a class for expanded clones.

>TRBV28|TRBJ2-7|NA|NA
CASKLGGTYEQYF
TGTGCCAGCAAGCTCGGCGGAACCTACGAGCAGTACTTC
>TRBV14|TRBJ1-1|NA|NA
CASSHRTGGAAFF
TGTGCCAGCAGCCATAGGACGGGAGGTGCAGCTTTCTTT
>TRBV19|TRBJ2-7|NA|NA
CASSMSRRNYEQYF
TGTGCCAGTAGTATGAGTCGGCGGAACTACGAGCAGTACTTC
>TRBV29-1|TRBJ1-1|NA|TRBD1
CSVTRQGMNTEAFF
TGCAGCGTTACGCGACAGGGTATGAACACTGAAGCTTTCTTT
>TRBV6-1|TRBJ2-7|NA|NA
CASSDRFEQYF
TGTGCCAGCAGTGACAGATTTGAGCAGTACTTC
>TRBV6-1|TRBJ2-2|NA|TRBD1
CASSGLGQGAGGELFF
TGTGCCAGCAGTGGCTTGGGACAGGGGGCCGGCGGGGAGCTGTTTTTT
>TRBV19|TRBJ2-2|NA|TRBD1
CASSRDRGLDAGELFF
TGTGCCAGTAGTCGGGACAGGGGGCTAGACGCCGGGGAGCTGTTTTTT
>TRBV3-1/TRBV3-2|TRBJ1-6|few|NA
CASSQVPRDSPLHF
TGTGCCAGCAGCCAAGTACCCAGGGATTCACCCCTCCACTTT
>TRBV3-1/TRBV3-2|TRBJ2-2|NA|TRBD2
CASEYTGTRFGELFF
TGTGCCAGCGAGTACACCGGGACTAGATTCGGGGAGCTGTTTTTT
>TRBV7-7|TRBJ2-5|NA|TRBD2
CASSQGAGAGTQYF
TGTGCTAGCAGCCAAGGGGCGGGAGCGGGGACCCAGTACTTC
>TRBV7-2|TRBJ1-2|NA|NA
CASSFKGETNYGYTF
TGTGCCAGCAGCTTTAAGGGGGAGACTAACTATGGCTACACCTTC
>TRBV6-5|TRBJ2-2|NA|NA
CASSYSRGSDTGELFF
TGTGCCAGCAGTTACTCACGGGGGAGCGACACCGGGGAGCTGTTTTTT
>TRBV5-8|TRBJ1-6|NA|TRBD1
CASSFFRGTVDSPLHF
TGTGCCAGCAGCTTTTTCCGCGGGACAGTCGATTCACCCCTCCACTTT
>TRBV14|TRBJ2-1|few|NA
CASSQVGRSYNEQFF
TGTGCCAGCAGCCAAGTTGGGAGGTCGTACAATGAGCAGTTCTTC
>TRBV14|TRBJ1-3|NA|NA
CASSRRGTGNTIYF
TGTGCCAGCAGCCGCAGGGGAACTGGAAACACCATATATTTT
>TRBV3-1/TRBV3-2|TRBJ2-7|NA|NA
CASSQASSEQYF
TGTGCCAGCAGCCAAGCTTCGTCCGAGCAGTACTTC
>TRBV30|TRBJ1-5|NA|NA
CAWSDRQQPQHF
TGTGCCTGGAGTGACCGTCAGCAGCCCCAGCATTTT
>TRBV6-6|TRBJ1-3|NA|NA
CASKGAGNTIYF
TGTGCCAGCAAGGGGGCTGGAAACACCATATATTTT
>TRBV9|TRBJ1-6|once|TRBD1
CASSVTGGLPLHF
TGTGCCAGCAGCGTAACAGGGGGCCTACCCCTCCACTTT
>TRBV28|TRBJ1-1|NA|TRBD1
CASSPGDRPFGEAFF
TGTGCCAGCAGCCCCGGGGACAGGCCATTTGGGGAAGCTTTCTTT
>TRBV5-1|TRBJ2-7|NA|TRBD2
CASSLKRETYEQYF
TGCGCCAGCAGCTTAAAGCGGGAGACCTACGAGCAGTACTTC
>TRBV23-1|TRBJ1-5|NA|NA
CASSQSSVVSNQPQHF
TGCGCCAGCAGTCAATCCTCCGTTGTCAGCAATCAGCCCCAGCATTTT
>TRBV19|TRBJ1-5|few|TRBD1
CASSQGGQGWQPQHF
TGTGCCAGTAGCCAGGGGGGACAGGGATGGCAGCCCCAGCATTTT
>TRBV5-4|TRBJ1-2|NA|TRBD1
CASSLGIRGQKKDYGYTF
TGTGCCAGCAGCCTGGGTATAAGGGGGCAAAAAAAGGACTATGGCTACACCTTC
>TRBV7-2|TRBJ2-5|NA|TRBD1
CASSSGQAQETQYF
TGTGCCAGCAGCTCGGGACAGGCACAAGAGACCCAGTACTTC
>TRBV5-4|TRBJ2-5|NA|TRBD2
CASSLYTSGMEETQYF
TGTGCCAGCAGCTTGTATACTAGCGGGATGGAAGAGACCCAGTACTTC
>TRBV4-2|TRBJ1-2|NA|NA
CASSQANTGGGPGYTF
TGTGCCAGCAGCCAAGCAAATACGGGGGGTGGCCCTGGCTACACCTTC
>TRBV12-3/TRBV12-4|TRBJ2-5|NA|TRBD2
CASTISGSETQYF
TGTGCCAGCACCATTAGCGGGAGTGAGACCCAGTACTTC
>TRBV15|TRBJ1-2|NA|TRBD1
CATSRGTGNGYTF
TGTGCCACCAGCAGAGGGACAGGGAATGGCTACACCTTC
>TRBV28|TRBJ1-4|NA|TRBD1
CASSIPQGPGEKLFF
TGTGCCAGCAGTATTCCACAGGGGCCAGGGGAAAAACTGTTTTTT
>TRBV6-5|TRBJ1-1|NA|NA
CASSYLDSPTEAFF
TGTGCCAGCAGTTACTTGGACAGCCCCACTGAAGCTTTCTTT
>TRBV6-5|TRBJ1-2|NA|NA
CASSYNRVNYGYTF
TGTGCCAGCAGCTATAACAGGGTAAACTATGGCTACACCTTC
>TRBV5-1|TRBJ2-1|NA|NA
CASSLVGSVLGGNEQFF
TGCGCCAGCAGCTTGGTCGGATCGGTTTTAGGGGGCAATGAGCAGTTCTTC
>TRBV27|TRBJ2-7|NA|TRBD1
CASSYSGTEYYEQYF
TGTGCCAGCAGTTATTCCGGGACAGAATACTACGAGCAGTACTTC
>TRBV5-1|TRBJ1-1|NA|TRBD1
CASSPGGRGQNTEAFF
TGCGCCAGCAGCCCGGGCGGCAGGGGGCAGAACACTGAAGCTTTCTTT
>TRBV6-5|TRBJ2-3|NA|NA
CASRTASTDTQYF
TGTGCCAGCAGGACAGCTAGCACAGATACGCAGTATTTT
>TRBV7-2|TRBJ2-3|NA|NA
CASSLVVRGDTQYF
TGTGCCAGCAGCTTAGTTGTCCGGGGGGATACGCAGTATTTT
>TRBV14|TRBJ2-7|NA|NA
CASSRGVGAYEQYF
TGTGCCAGCAGCCGAGGAGTGGGAGCCTACGAGCAGTACTTC
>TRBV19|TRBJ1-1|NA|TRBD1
CASSIPGQGISEAFF
TGTGCCAGTAGTATCCCAGGACAGGGGATCTCTGAAGCTTTCTTT
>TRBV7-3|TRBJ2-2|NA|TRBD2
CASSLTLATNTGELFF
TGTGCCAGCAGCTTAACACTAGCGACGAACACCGGGGAGCTGTTTTTT
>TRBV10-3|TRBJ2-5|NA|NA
CAINRGSQETQYF
TGTGCCATCAACCGGGGAAGCCAAGAGACCCAGTACTTC
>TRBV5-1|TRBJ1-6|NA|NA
CASSLATANSPLHF
TGCGCCAGCAGCTTGGCGACAGCGAATTCACCCCTCCACTTT
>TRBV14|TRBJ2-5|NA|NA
CASSHGYGQQETQYF
TGTGCCAGCAGCCACGGGTACGGACAACAAGAGACCCAGTACTTC
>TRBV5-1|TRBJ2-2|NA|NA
CASSLDRVADYTGELFF
TGCGCCAGCAGCTTGGACCGAGTAGCGGACTACACCGGGGAGCTGTTTTTT